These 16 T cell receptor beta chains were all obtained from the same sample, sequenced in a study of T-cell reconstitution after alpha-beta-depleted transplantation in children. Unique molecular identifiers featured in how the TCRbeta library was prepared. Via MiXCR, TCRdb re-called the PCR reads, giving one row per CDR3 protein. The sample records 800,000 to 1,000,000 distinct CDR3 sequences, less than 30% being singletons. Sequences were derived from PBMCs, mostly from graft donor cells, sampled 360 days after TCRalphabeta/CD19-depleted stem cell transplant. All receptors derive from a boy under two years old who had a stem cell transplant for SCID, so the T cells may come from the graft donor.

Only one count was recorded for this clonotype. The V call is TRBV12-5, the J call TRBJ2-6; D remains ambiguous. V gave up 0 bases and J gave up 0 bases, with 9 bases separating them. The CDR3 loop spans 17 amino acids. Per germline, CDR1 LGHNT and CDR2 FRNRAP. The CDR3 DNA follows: TGTGCTAGTGGTTTGGTTGGGTCCTCCTCTGGGGCCAACGTCCTGACTTTC. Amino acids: CASGLVGSSSGANVLTF.

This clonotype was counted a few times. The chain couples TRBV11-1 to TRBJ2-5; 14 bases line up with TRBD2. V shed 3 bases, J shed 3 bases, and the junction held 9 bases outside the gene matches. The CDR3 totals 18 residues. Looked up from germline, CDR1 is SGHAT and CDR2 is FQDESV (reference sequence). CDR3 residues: CASSFAGTSGGIKETQYF. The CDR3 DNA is TGTGCCAGCAGCTTCGCCGGGACTAGCGGGGGTATTAAAGAGACCCAGTACTTC.

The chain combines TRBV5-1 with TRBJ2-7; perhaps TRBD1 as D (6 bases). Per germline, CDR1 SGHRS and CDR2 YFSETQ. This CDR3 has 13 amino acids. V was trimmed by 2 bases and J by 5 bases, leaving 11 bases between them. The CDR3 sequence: CASSLGGRNEQYF. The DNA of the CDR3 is TGCGCCAGCAGCTTAGGGGGAAGGAACGAGCAGTACTTC. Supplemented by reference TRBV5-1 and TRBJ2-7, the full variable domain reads KAGVTQTPRYLIKTRGQQVTLSCSPISGHRSVSWYQQTPGQGLQFLFEYFSETQRNKGNFPGRFSGRQFSNSRSEMNVSTLELGDSALYLCASSLGGRNEQYFGPGTRLTVT.

The CDR3 loop reads CSVSGNGNEKLFF. In nucleotides, the CDR3 is TGCAGCGTGTCCGGGAATGGGAATGAAAAACTGTTTTTT. The chain joins TRBV29-1 to TRBJ1-4; D call uncertain. This CDR3 is built from 13 residues. CDR1 SQVTM and CDR2 ANQGSEA come from the germline V gene. Trimming stripped 6 bases from V and 5 bases from J, with 13 bases between. The whole variable domain, remainder taken from reference TRBV29-1 and TRBJ1-4, is SAVISQKPSRDICQRGTSLTIQCQVDSQVTMMFWYRQQPGQSLTLIATANQGSEATYESGFVIDKFPISRPNLTFSTLTVSNMSPEDSSIYLCSVSGNGNEKLFFGSGTQLSVL.

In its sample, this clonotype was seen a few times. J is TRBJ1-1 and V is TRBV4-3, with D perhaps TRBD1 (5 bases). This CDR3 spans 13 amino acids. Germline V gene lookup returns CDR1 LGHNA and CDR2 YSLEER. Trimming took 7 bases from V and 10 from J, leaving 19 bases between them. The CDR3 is CASNGGKAGRAFF. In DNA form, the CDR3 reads TGCGCCAGCAACGGGGGAAAGGCGGGGAGAGCTTTCTTT.

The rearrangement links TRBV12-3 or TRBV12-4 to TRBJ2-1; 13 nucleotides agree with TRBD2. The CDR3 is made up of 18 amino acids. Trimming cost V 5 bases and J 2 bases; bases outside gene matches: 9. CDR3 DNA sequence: TGTGCCAGCAGTGCGTTGCCGGGACTAGCGGGGCCCTACAATGAGCAGTTCTTC. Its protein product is CASSALPGLAGPYNEQFF.

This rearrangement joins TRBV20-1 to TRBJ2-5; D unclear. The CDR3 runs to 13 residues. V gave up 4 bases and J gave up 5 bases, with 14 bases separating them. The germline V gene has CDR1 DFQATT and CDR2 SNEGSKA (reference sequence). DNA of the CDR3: TGCAGTGCTACCATAAGCCCGGCGGAGACCCAGTACTTC. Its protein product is CSATISPAETQYF.

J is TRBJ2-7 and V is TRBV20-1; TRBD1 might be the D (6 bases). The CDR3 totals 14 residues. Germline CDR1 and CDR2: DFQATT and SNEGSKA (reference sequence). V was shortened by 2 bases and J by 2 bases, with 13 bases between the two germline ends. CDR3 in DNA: TGCAGTGCTAGATCCCGGACAGCAGCCTACGAGCAGTACTTC. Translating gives CSARSRTAAYEQYF.

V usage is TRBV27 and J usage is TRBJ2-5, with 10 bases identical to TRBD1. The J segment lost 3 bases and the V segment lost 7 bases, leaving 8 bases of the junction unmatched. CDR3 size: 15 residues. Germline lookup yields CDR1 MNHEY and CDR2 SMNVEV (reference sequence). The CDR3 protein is CASKRPGTGEETQYF. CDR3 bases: TGTGCCAGCAAACGACCCGGGACAGGGGAAGAGACCCAGTACTTC.

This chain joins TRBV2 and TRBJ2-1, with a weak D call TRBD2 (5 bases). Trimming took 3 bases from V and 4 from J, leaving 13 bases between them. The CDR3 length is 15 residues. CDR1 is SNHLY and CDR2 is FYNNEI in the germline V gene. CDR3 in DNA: TGTGCCAGCAGTGAGGAGGCGCAAAAATACAATGAGCAGTTCTTC. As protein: CASSEEAQKYNEQFF.

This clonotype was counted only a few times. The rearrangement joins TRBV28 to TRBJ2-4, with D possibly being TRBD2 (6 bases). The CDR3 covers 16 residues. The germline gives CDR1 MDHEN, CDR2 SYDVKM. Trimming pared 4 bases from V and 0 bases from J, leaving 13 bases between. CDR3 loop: CASSSDRELAKNIQYF. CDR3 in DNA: TGTGCCAGCAGTTCTGACCGGGAGCTAGCCAAAAACATTCAGTACTTC.

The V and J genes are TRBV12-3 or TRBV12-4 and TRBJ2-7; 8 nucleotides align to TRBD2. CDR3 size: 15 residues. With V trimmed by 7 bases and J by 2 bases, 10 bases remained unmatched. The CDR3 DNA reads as TGTGCCAGCACCCTCGGGGGGGGCAGCACCTACGAGCAGTACTTC. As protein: CASTLGGGSTYEQYF.

This CDR3 reads CASSSNLGPNEQFF. CDR3 coding DNA: TGTGCCAGCAGTTCCAACCTAGGTCCCAATGAGCAGTTCTTC. The chain is built from TRBV12-3 or TRBV12-4 and TRBJ2-1, with D unresolved. CDR3 length: 14 amino acids. Trimming removed 4 bases at V and 6 bases at J, with 13 bases between.

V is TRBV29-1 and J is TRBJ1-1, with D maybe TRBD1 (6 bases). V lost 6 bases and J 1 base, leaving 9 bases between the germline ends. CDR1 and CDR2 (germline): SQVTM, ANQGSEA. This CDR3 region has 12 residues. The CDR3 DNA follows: TGCAGCGTCCAGACAGGGAACACTGAAGCTTTCTTT. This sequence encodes CSVQTGNTEAFF.

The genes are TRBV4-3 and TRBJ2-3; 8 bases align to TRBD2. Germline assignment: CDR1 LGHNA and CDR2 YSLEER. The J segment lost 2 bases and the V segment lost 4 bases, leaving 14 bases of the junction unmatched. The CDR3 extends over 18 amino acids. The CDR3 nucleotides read TGCGCCAGCAGCCCGATTGAGCGGGGGATGCGGAACACAGATACGCAGTATTTT. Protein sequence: CASSPIERGMRNTDTQYF.

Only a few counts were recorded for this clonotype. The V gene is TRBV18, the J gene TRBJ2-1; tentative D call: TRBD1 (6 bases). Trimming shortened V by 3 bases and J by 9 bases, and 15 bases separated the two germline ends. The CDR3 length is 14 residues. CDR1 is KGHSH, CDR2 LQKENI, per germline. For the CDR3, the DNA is TGTGCCAGCTCACCTCACAGGGTGAGTGGTGAGCAGTTCTTC. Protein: CASSPHRVSGEQFF.